This TCR beta chain was recovered during a study of OX40 agonist ivuxolimab in advanced cancers. About the study: Three patients showed partial responses: one hepatocellular carcinoma and two cutaneous melanoma cases. Study-level findings and limits: Compared with others, partial responders at 0.1-3.0 mg/kg displayed clonal expansion among the lowest.

Note on this clone: What it binds is unknown.

The CDR3 is made up of 13 amino acids. In germline, CDR1 is SQVTM, CDR2 ANQGSEA. V was pared by 3 bases and J by 6 bases, with 12 bases between. This table comes from immunoSEQ multiplex PCR, and its TCRdb copy is limited to in-frame clones, with some not included. The sample lists approximately 84,000 clones; around 90% were seen once. J is TRBJ1-5 and V is TRBV29-1; D unclear. The material sequenced was CD4+ or CD8+ T cells sorted from blood, taken in a trial of the OX40 agonist ivuxolimab. This receptor was identified in an adult with an advanced solid tumor such as melanoma, head and neck, liver or kidney cancer. DNA for the CDR3: TGCAGCGTTGACCCAGGCCCCGGTCAGCCCCAGCATTTT. This translates into CSVDPGPGQPQHF.